The entry that follows covers one T cell receptor beta chain sequence. This clonotype came up a few times. The clone's antigen remains unknown. Per-base quality was not reported, and no clone a single base away is much larger than it. The treatment or condition label of this sample denotes: in vitro stimulation with specific CMV peptide epitopes to enrich CMV-specific T cells. The CDR3 numbers 16 residues from cysteine through phenylalanine. Of the read, only the CDR3 DNA is kept; its 48 bases are in frame from base 1. CDR1 and CDR2 were assigned from the germline V gene as SGHTA and FQGTGA. Germline trimming amounts to 5 bases on V and 7 bases on J, with 11 as the count of junction bases outside the gene matches. This sample is drawn from a study of T cell repertoires in cytomegalovirus infection (dated by TCRdb to the late 2010s). About the full investigation: Peptide stimulations targeted recently identified HLA-C-restricted CMV epitopes, whose presentation resists viral immunomodulation, together with well-studied HLA-B-restricted epitopes. The HLA type of each donor mattered for the analysis, because public TCR beta signatures pointed to carriage of CMV infection along with the matching HLA type.

The research as a whole found: In both this cohort and an independent cohort of 352 donors, the cumulative frequency of public TCR beta family members distinguished carriers of CMV infection plus the relevant HLA type. In the ex vivo response, HLA-C-restricted CMV-specific TCR beta clonotypes were dominant, and in two of eight donors the single most frequent clonotype came from this HLA-C-restricted group.

Sequenced using an Illumina HiSeq 1500. TCRdb handled the public reads itself, with Q25 trimming in fastp and clone calling in MiXCR, and kept productive beta chains. Entries that share a CDR3 protein sequence are merged under the most common genes and DNA. In all, the sample holds roughly 500,000 distinct CDR3 sequences, and around 35% of those were seen once. Roughly 15% of the sample goes to the ten largest clones. Recombination connected TRBV7-3 to TRBJ2-3, and TRBD2 aligns with 11 junction nucleotides. Specimen: cultured PBMCs, collected from culture after CMV antigen stimulation. The receptor was isolated from a human donor in good health (CMV status not recorded). Some clones in this sample may be carry-over from other donors' samples. The nucleotides read TGTGCCAGCAGCCCCGGGACTAGCGGACGGGGGAATACGCAGTATTTT. The encoded protein is CASSPGTSGRGNTQYF.